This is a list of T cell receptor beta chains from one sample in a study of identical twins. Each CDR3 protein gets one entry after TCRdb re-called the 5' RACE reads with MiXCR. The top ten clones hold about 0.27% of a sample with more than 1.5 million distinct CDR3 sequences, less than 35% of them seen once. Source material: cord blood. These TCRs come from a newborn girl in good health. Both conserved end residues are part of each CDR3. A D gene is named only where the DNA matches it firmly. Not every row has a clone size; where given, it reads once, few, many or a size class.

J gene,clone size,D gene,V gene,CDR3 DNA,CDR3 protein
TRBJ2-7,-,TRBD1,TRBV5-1,TGCGCCAGCAGATCCGGGACAGCTACCTACGAGCAGTACTTC,CASRSGTATYEQYF
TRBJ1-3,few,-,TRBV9,TGTGCCAGCAGCGAGGGGACGTACTCTGGAAACACCATATATTTT,CASSEGTYSGNTIYF
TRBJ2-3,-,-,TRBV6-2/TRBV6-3,TGTGCCAGCAGTTGGGGGGGCCTAGATACGCAGTATTTT,CASSWGGLDTQYF
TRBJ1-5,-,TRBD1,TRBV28,TGTGCCAGCAGTTTAGGGACAGTCAATCAGCCCCGGCATTTT,CASSLGTVNQPRHF
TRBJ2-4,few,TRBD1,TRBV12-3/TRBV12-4,TGTGCCAGCAGGGCAGACAGGGTAGAAGAGCAGTACTTC,CASRADRVEEQYF
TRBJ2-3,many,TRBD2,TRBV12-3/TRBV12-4,TGTGCCAGCACGGGGACTAGCGGCACAGATACGCAGTATTTT,CASTGTSGTDTQYF
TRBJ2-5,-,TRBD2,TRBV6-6,TGTGCCAGCGACTCGGGACTAGGTTACTCAGAGACCCAGTACTTC,CASDSGLGYSETQYF
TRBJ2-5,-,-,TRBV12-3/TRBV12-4,TGTGCCAGCAGCCCACGTCGAACTAGTGGGAGGCCGCACAATGAGCAGTACTTC,CASSPRRTSGRPHNEQYF
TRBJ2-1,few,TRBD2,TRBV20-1,TGCAGTGCTAGCAGGACTAGCGGGACGAGTGAGCAGTTCTTC,CSASRTSGTSEQFF
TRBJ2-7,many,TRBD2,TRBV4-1,TGCGCCAGCAGCCAAGACCGGGGGACTAGTCCTAAGCAGTACTTC,CASSQDRGTSPKQYF
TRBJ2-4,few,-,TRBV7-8,TGTGCCAGCAGCTTAGGGCGAGGCACAGTAGCCAAAAACATTCAGTACTTC,CASSLGRGTVAKNIQYF
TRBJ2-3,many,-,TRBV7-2,TGTGCCAGCAGCTTAGCCTCGCCCGATACGCAGTATTTT,CASSLASPDTQYF
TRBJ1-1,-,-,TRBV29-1,TGCAGCGTTGAGGGGATTGAAGCTTTCTTT,CSVEGIEAFF
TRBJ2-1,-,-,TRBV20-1,TGCAGTGCTAGAGTGACTCTCAGCTCCTACAATGAGCAGTTCTTC,CSARVTLSSYNEQFF
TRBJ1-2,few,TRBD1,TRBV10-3,TGTGCCATCAGTGAGCTTGACAGGGGGGACTATGGCTACACCTTC,CAISELDRGDYGYTF
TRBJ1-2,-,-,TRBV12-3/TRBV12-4,TGTGCCAGCAGTTTATGGGAATCGAATGGCTACACCTTC,CASSLWESNGYTF
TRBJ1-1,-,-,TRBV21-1,TGTGCCAGCAGGCCCAATGGACAGGGGAGATGGCACACTGAAGCTTTCTTT,CASRPNGQGRWHTEAFF
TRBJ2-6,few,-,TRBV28,TGTGCCAGCACCAAGCCCAGGCAACTGAGCTCTGGGGCCAACGTCCTGACTTTC,CASTKPRQLSSGANVLTF
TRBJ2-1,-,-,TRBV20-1,TGCAGTGCTAGGACAGGGAGGACCCACAATGAGCAGTTCTTC,CSARTGRTHNEQFF
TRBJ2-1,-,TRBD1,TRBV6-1,TGTGCCAGCACACACGACAGGGTCAATGAGCAGTTCTTC,CASTHDRVNEQFF
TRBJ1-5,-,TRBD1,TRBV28,TGTGCCAGCAGACCGGGACAGGATAGCAATCAGCCCCAGCATTTT,CASRPGQDSNQPQHF
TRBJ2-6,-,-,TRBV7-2,TGTGCCAGCTCTGCAGGGCGGGCTTTCGGGGCCAACGTCCTGACTTTC,CASSAGRAFGANVLTF
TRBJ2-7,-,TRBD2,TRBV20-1,TGCAGTGATCCGGGGGGCGAGCAGTACTTC,CSDPGGEQYF
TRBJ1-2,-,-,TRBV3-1,TGTGCCAGCAGCCAAGAATTTGAAGCAGGTGGCTACACCTTC,CASSQEFEAGGYTF
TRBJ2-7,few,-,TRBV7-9,TGTGCCAGCAGCCCATGGGACAAGTCCTACGAGCAGTACTTC,CASSPWDKSYEQYF
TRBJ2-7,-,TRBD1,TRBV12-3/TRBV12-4,TGTGCCAGCAGTTTAGCAGGGATCAGGGGGCTAAGCTCCTACAATGAGCAGTACTTC,CASSLAGIRGLSSYNEQYF
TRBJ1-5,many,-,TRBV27,TGTGCCAGCAGTTTAAGGCGGGGTAGCAATCAGCCCCAGCATTTT,CASSLRRGSNQPQHF
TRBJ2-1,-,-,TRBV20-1,TGCAGCGCTAGAGAATCCAGGGGCCCCTCCTACAATGAGCAGTTCTTC,CSARESRGPSYNEQFF
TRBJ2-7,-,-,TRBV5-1,TGCGCCAGCAGCCGTCACAGGGACGACGAGCAGTACTTC,CASSRHRDDEQYF
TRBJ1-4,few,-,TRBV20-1,TGCAGTGCCCAGGGGTTCACTAATGAAAAACTGTTTTTT,CSAQGFTNEKLFF
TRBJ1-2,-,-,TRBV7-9,TGTGCCAGCAGCCCCCGAATAGCTAACTATGGCTACACCTTC,CASSPRIANYGYTF
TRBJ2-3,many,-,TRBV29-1,TGCAGCGTTGAAGATCTAGCAGATACGCAGTATTTT,CSVEDLADTQYF
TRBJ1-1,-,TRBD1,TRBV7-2,TGTGCCAGCAGCTTAGTTGGACAGGGGGCCACTGAAGCTTTCTTT,CASSLVGQGATEAFF
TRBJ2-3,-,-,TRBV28,TGTGCCAGCGAGGCAGGGGACACAGATACGCAGTATTTT,CASEAGDTDTQYF
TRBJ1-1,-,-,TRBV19,TGTGCCAGTAGTATCAGCGGCACCTTGAACACTGAAGCTTTCTTT,CASSISGTLNTEAFF
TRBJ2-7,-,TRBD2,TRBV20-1,TGCAGTGCTACTACCGGGACTAGCGGGAGGGGATCCTACAATGAGCAGTACTTC,CSATTGTSGRGSYNEQYF
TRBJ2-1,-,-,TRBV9,TGTGCCAGCAGCGTAGTTCCCGTAGCGGCGAGCTCCTACAATGAGCAGTTCTTC,CASSVVPVAASSYNEQFF
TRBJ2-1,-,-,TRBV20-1,TGCAGTGCTCCTAGCGAGGTTGGCAATGAGCAGTTCTTC,CSAPSEVGNEQFF
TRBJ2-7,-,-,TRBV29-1,TGCAGCGTTAGTTGGGCCTCCAGCTCCTACGAGCAGTACTTC,CSVSWASSSYEQYF
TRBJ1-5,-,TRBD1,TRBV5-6,TGTGCCAGCAGCTCAGGGGGCGAGGCCCAGCCCCAGCATTTT,CASSSGGEAQPQHF
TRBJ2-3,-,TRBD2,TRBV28,TGTGCCAGCAGTTTGATGGCGGGGGATAGCACAGATACGCAGTATTTT,CASSLMAGDSTDTQYF
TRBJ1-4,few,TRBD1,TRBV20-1,TGCAGTGCTGGGACAGGGCGTGAAAAACTGTTTTTT,CSAGTGREKLFF